This T cell receptor beta chain was identified during a study of metastatic and nonmetastatic thyroid tumors. Until they underwent thyroid surgery, no patient had received any treatment. J was trimmed by 4 bases and V by 4 bases; bases with no gene match: 6. Germline lookup yields CDR1 MGHDK and CDR2 SYGVNS. The CDR3 contains 14 residues. From the PCR reads, TCRdb re-called clones with MiXCR. Of about 30,000 clones listed, under 40% are singletons. J is TRBJ1-2 and V is TRBV25-1, with TRBD1 matching 7 bases. The origin of this receptor is a female donor with papillary thyroid cancer or a benign thyroid nodule (not recorded which). Some clones in this sample may be carry-over from other donors' samples. The sequencing input was tumor tissue. CDR3 DNA: TGTGCCAGCAGTGTGAGGACAGGACCCTATGGCTACACCTTC. Residues: CASSVRTGPYGYTF.